The present T cell receptor beta chain was sequenced within a study of identical twins. Study findings and constraints: Conclusions were drawn cross-sectionally by statistical analysis, without following the same donors. Fewer insertions were carried by abundant cord blood beta clonotypes, but none was seen in memory repertoires.

This clonotype was seen many times. The antigen is unknown. A universal primer site was incorporated via template switching, and the cDNA contained unique molecular identifiers. TCRdb independently ran MiXCR on the 5' RACE reads; one entry per CDR3 protein. The data contain about 690,000 distinct CDR3 sequences, around 6% of them singletons. Specimen: naive T cells sorted from blood. The clonotype originates from a young man in good health.

CDR3 sequence reads: CASSPGQAVTDTQYF. The CDR3 coding sequence is TGCGCCAGCAGCCCAGGACAGGCCGTCACAGATACGCAGTATTTT. V usage is TRBV5-1 and J usage is TRBJ2-3; 7 bases are a match to TRBD1. This CDR3 is built from 15 residues. Trimming removed 4 bases from V and 2 bases from J; junction bases left unmatched: 7. Germline V gene sequence: CDR1 SGHRS, CDR2 YFSETQ.